This TCR beta chain was profiled in a study of cytomegalovirus exposure and HLA in healthy donors. Study-wide results and caveats: A later analysis showed TCR association rates differing by HLA locus, peaking at DRB1 and lowest at HLA-C. A classifier reportedly called cytomegalovirus status with high sensitivity and specificity.

With 2 bases removed from V and 0 bases from J, the gap between germline ends came to 5 bases. The germline CDR1 and CDR2 sequences are GTSNPN and SVGIG (reference sequence). The CDR3 extends over 14 amino acids. 60 Vbeta and 13 Jbeta primers were used in PCR. Using immunoSEQ multiplex PCR, the repertoire was profiled, and TCRdb retains in-frame clones only, with some absent. The sample carries approximately 200,000 clones, 60% to 85% recorded once. As concerns this clone: Its antigen remains unknown.

J is TRBJ2-6 and V is TRBV30, with D perhaps TRBD2 (5 bases). Material for sequencing was PBMCs. This TCR was recovered from a girl aged 5-17 years in good health and CMV-seropositive. The DNA of the CDR3 is TGTGCCTGGAGTCGGGACTCTGGGGCCAACGTCCTGACTTTC. Translating gives CAWSRDSGANVLTF.